This TCR beta chain was sequenced during a study of T-cell reconstitution after alpha-beta-depleted transplantation in children. The V gene lost 6 bases and the J gene lost 1 base, with 10 bases spanning the gap. Germline values: CDR1 SGHRS, CDR2 YFSETQ. CDR3 length equals 13 residues. For TCRbeta, the library was prepared with unique molecular identifiers. Each CDR3 protein is one row after TCRdb ran MiXCR on the PCR reads. This repertoire shows 250,000 to 400,000 distinct CDR3 sequences, over 20% found once; its top ten account for roughly 9.7%. This clonotype was recorded a few times. The origin of this receptor is a male patient aged 5 to 17 who had a stem cell transplant for acute lymphoblastic leukemia, so the T cells may come from the graft donor. The specimen comprised PBMCs, mostly from graft donor cells, sampled 180 days after TCRalphabeta/CD19-depleted stem cell transplant. This chain joins TRBV5-1 and TRBJ1-1; D uncertain. CDR3 DNA sequence: TGCGCCAGCAATGACGGGGAGAACACTGAAGCTTTCTTT. Translated: CASNDGENTEAFF.